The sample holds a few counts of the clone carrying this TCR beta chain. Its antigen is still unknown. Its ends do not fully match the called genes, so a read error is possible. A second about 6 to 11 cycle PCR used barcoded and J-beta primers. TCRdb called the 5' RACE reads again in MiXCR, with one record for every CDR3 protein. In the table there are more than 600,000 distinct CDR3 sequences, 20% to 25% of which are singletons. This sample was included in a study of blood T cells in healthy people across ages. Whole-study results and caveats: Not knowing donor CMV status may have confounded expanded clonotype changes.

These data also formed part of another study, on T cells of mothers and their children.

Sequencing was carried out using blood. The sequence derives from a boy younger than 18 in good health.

In nucleotides, the CDR3 is TGCGCCAGCAGCCAAGATCGTAAGTTCTTC. Its protein product is CASSQDRKFF. V usage is TRBV4-1 and J usage is TRBJ2-5; D call uncertain. The germline CDR1 and CDR2 sequences are MGHRA and YSYEKL. CDR3 size: 10 residues.